This T cell receptor (beta chain) was identified in a study of T-cell memory formation after mild COVID-19. Study in general: In these data, TCR clusters were largely donor specific.

This clonotype came up a few times. Its target is not known. General study findings and limits: Clones that got smaller from day 15 to 85 had even CD4/CD8, while clones growing later tipped toward CD4+. Whether day 37 second-wave clones are SARS-CoV-2-specific was not confirmed. Most CD4+ clones that shrank were in CM and EM, while CD8+ ones turned up in EMRA.

TCRdb re-analysed the 5' RACE reads in MiXCR, keeping a single row per CDR3 protein. The table lists about 250,000 distinct CDR3 sequences, roughly 18% of them singletons. V lost 9 bases, J lost 3 bases, and 11 bases lay in between. The germline CDR1 and CDR2 sequences are MNHNY and SVGAGI (reference sequence). This CDR3 is built from 12 residues. This rearrangement joins TRBV6-6 to TRBJ1-2; D is possibly TRBD1 (5 bases). This clonotype was obtained from a man younger than 30 who had mild COVID-19 (a few samples of this study predate the infection). Cell type and time point are not known. The specimen sequenced was PBMCs or a T cell subset sorted from them (not recorded which). The CDR3 protein is CASEGPDYGYTF. The CDR3 DNA is TGTGCCAGTGAGGGACCGGACTATGGCTACACCTTC.